This TCR beta chain was obtained from a study of cytomegalovirus exposure and HLA in healthy donors. General observations from the study: Three chains tied to CMV proved CMV antigen-specific in vitro.

In the case of this clone: What it recognizes is unknown.

Germline V CDR1 and CDR2: SQVTM, ANQGSEA. V gave up 5 bases and J gave up 5 bases, with 12 bases separating them. The CDR3 is 12 residues long. The primer mix had 60 Vbeta and 13 Jbeta primers. The data were produced by immunoSEQ multiplex PCR, yet TCRdb's version contains in-frame clones alone and is incomplete. The sample includes tens of thousands of clones, over 55% of them seen just once. This sequence joins TRBV29-1 and TRBJ1-1; no clear D gene. The material sequenced was PBMCs. The clonotype comes from a man aged 55 to 70 in good health and CMV-seropositive. CDR3 loop: CSVFSGRTEAFF. In DNA form, the CDR3 reads TGCAGCGTTTTTTCCGGTCGAACTGAAGCTTTCTTT.